A selection of T cell receptor beta chains follows, all from one sample in a study of blood T cell repertoires in COVID-19. Data came from immunoSEQ multiplex PCR; TCRdb stores just in-frame clones and leaves some out. The sample records some 320,000 clones, roughly 90% being singletons. Specimen: PBMCs or T cells enriched from blood (not recorded which). The receptors originated from a man aged 55 to 70 who had recovered from COVID-19. CDR3s include the opening cysteine and the closing phenylalanine or tryptophan. A D gene is named only where the DNA matches it firmly. Expanded clones get a size class; other rows say once, few or many, or leave the size out.

>TRBJ1-5|TRBV6-1|.|.
CASSEVQGPGGQPQHF
TGTGCCAGCAGTGAAGTTCAGGGACCGGGGGGGCAGCCCCAGCATTTT
>TRBJ1-2|TRBV13|.|.
CASSPGYYRSYGYTF
TGTGCCAGCAGCCCTGGATACTACCGATCCTATGGCTACACCTTC
>TRBJ2-3|TRBV5-4|.|.
CASSLVGLDTDTQYF
TGTGCCAGCAGCTTGGTAGGACTTGACACAGATACGCAGTATTTT
>TRBJ1-2|TRBV29-1|.|.
CSALGGTPDGYTF
TGCAGCGCCTTAGGTGGGACACCAGATGGCTACACCTTC
>TRBJ1-2|TRBV3-1/TRBV3-2|.|once
CASSQFGSVYGYTF
TGTGCCAGCAGCCAGTTTGGCAGTGTCTATGGCTACACCTTC
>TRBJ2-7|TRBV19|TRBD1|.
CASRTGGEQYF
TGTGCCAGTAGGACAGGGGGCGAGCAGTACTTC
>TRBJ2-2|TRBV13|.|.
CASSLSLPFIGELFF
TGTGCCAGCAGCTTATCACTCCCATTCATCGGGGAGCTGTTTTTT
>TRBJ1-2|TRBV7-2|.|once
CASSSAHTGYGYTF
TGTGCCAGCAGCTCAGCACACACGGGCTATGGCTACACCTTC
>TRBJ1-2|TRBV9|TRBD1|.
CASSPSPGQVGNNYGYTF
TGTGCCAGCAGCCCATCCCCGGGACAGGTGGGGAATAACTATGGCTACACCTTC
>TRBJ2-7|TRBV19|.|once
CASSYRESPYEQYF
TGTGCCAGTAGTTATCGGGAAAGCCCCTACGAGCAGTACTTC
>TRBJ2-4|TRBV6-9|.|.
CASSYRTEVAKNIQYF
TGTGCCAGCAGTTATAGGACGGAGGTAGCCAAAAACATTCAGTACTTC